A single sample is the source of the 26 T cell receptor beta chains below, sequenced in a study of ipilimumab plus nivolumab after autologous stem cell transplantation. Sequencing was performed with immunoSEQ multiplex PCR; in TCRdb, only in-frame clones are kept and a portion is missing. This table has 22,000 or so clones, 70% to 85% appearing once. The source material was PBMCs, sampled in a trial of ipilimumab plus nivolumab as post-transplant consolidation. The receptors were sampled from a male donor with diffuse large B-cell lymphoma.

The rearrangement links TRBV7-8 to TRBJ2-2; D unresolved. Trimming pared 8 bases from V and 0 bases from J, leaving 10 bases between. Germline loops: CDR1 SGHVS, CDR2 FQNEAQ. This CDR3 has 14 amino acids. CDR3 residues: CASPKAPNTGELFF. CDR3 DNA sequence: TGTGCCAGCCCCAAAGCGCCGAACACCGGGGAGCTGTTTTTT.

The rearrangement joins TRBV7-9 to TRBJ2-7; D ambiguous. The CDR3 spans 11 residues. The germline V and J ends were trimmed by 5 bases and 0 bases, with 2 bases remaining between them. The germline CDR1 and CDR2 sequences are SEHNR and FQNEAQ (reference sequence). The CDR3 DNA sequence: TGTGCCAGCAGCCCCTCCTACGAGCAGTACTTC. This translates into CASSPSYEQYF.

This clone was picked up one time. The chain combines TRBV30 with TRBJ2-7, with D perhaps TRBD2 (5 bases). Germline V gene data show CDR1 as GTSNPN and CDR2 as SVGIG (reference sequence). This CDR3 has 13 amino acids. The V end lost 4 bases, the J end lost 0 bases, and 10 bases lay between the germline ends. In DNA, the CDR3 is TGTGCCTGGACTCCTGGGAGCTCCTACGAGCAGTACTTC. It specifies CAWTPGSSYEQYF.

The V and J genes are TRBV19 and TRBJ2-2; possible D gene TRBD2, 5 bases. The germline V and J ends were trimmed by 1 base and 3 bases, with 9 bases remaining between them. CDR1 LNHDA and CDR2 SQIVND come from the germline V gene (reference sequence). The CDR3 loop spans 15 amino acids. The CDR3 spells CASSIVGLYTGELFF. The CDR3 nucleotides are TGTGCCAGTAGTATAGTTGGACTGTACACCGGGGAGCTGTTTTTT.

CDR3 residues: CASTVGLQGAITGANVLTF. The CDR3 bases are TGTGCCAGCACGGTTGGATTACAGGGGGCAATAACTGGGGCCAACGTCCTGACTTTC. The chain is built from TRBV2 and TRBJ2-6, with 9 bases identical to TRBD1. This CDR3 contains 19 residues. Germline trimming cut 7 bases from V and 2 bases from J; bases unmatched to any gene: 15. Germline V gene lookup returns CDR1 SNHLY and CDR2 FYNNEI.

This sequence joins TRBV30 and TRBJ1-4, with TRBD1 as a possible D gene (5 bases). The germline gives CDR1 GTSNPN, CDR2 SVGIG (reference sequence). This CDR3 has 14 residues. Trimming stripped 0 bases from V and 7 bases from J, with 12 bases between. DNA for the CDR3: TGTGCCTGGAGTGTGGGGGACGGGAGTGAAAAACTGTTTTTT. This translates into CAWSVGDGSEKLFF.

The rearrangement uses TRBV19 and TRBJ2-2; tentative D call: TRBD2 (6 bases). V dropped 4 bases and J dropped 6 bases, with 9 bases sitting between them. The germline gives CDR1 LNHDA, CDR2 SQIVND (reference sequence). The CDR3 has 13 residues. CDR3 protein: CASSTRRAGELFF. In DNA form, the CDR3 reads TGTGCCAGTAGTACCAGGAGGGCCGGGGAGCTGTTTTTT.

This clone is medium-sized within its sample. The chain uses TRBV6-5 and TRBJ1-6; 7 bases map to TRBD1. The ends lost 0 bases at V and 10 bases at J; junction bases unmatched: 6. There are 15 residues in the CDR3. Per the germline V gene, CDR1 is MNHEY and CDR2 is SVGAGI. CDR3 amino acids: CASSYSQGLESPLHF. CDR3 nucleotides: TGTGCCAGCAGTTACTCACAGGGGCTGGAGTCACCCCTCCACTTT.

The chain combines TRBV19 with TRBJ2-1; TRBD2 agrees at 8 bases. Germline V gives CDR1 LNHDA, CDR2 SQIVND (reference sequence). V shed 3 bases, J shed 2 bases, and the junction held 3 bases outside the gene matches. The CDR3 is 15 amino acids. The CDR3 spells CASSIYGRAYNEQFF. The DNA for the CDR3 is TGTGCCAGTAGTATCTACGGGAGGGCCTACAATGAGCAGTTCTTC.

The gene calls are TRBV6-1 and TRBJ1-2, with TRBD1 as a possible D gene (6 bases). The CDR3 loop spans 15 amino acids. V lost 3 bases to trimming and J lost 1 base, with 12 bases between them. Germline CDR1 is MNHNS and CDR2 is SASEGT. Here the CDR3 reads CASSEGANLNYGYTF. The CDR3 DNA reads TGTGCCAGCAGTGAGGGGGCAAATCTTAACTATGGCTACACCTTC.

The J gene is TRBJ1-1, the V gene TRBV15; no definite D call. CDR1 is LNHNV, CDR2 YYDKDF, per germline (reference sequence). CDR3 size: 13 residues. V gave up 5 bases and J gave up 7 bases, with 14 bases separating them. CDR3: CATSYVGRGEAFF. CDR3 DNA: TGTGCCACCAGCTACGTAGGTCGAGGTGAAGCTTTCTTT.

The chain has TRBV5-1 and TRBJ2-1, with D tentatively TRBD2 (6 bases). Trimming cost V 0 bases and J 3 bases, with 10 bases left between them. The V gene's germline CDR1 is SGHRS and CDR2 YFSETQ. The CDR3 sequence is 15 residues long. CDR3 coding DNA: TGCGCCAGCAGCTTGGCGGGGGTCCTCTACAATGAGCAGTTCTTC. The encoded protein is CASSLAGVLYNEQFF.

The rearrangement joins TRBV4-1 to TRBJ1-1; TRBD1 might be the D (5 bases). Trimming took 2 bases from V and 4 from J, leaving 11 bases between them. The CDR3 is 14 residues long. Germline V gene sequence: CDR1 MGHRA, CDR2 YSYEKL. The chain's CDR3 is CASSQPGGTTEAFF. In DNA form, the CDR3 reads TGCGCCAGCAGCCAACCAGGAGGGACCACTGAAGCTTTCTTT.

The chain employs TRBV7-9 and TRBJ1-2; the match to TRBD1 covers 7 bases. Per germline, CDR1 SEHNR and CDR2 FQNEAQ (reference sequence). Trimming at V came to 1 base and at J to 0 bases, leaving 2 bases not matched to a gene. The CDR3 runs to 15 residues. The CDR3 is CASSLGTGTNYGYTF. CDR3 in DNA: TGTGCCAGCAGCTTAGGGACAGGTACTAACTATGGCTACACCTTC. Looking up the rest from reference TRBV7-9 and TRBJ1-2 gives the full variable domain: DTGVSQNPRHKITKRGQNVTFRCDPISEHNRLYWYRQTLGQGPEFLTYFQNEAQLEKSRLLSDRFSAERPKGSFSTLEIQRTEQGDSAMYLCASSLGTGTNYGYTFGSGTRLTVV.

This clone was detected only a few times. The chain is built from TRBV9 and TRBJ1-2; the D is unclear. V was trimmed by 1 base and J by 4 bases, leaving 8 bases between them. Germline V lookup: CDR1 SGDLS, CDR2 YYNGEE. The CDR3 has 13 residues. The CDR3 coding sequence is TGTGCCAGCAGCGTACTCGGCGGCTATGGCTACACCTTC. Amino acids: CASSVLGGYGYTF.

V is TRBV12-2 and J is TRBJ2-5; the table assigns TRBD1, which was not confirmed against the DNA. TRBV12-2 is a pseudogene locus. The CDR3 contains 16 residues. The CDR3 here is CASRPIIQDERETQYF. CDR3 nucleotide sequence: TGTGCAAGTCGTCCCATCATACAGGATGAGAGAGAGACCCAGTACTTC.

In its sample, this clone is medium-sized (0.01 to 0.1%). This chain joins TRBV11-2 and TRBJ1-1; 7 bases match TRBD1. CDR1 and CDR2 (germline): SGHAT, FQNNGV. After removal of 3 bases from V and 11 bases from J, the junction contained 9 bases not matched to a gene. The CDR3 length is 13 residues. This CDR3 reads CASSFQTGLDAFF. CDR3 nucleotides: TGTGCCAGCAGCTTTCAGACAGGGTTGGACGCTTTCTTT.

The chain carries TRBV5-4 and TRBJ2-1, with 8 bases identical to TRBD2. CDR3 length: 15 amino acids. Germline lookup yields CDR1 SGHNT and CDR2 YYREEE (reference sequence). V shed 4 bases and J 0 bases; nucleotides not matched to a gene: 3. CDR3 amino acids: CASSGTSGSYNEQFF. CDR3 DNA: TGTGCCAGCAGCGGAACTAGCGGCTCCTACAATGAGCAGTTCTTC. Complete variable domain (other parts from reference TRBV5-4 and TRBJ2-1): ETGVTQSPTHLIKTRGQQVTLRCSSQSGHNTVSWYQQALGQGPQFIFQYYREEENGRGNFPPRFSGLQFPNYSSELNVNALELDDSALYLCASSGTSGSYNEQFFGPGTRLTVL.

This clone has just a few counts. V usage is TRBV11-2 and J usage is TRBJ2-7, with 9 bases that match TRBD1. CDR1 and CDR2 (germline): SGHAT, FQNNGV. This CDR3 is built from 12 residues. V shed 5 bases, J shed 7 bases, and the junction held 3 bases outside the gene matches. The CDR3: CASSGTGMEQYF. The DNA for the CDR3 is TGTGCCAGCAGCGGGACAGGGATGGAGCAGTACTTC.

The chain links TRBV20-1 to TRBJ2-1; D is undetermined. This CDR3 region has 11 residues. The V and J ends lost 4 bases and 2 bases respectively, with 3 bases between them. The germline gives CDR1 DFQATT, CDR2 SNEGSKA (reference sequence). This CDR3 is CSATAYNEQFF. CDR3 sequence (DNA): TGCAGTGCTACGGCCTACAATGAGCAGTTCTTC.

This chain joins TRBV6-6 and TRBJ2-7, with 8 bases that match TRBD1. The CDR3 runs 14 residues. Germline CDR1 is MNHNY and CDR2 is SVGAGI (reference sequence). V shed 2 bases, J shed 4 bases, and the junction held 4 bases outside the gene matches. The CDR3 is CASSYPGGEYEQYF. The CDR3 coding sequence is TGTGCCAGCAGTTACCCAGGGGGCGAGTACGAGCAGTACTTC.

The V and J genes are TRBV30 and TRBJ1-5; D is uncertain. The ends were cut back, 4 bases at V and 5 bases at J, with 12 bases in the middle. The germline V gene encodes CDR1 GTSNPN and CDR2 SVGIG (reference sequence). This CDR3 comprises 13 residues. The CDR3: CAWTSALDQPQHF. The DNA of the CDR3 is TGTGCCTGGACATCAGCCCTCGATCAGCCCCAGCATTTT.

The CDR3 DNA follows: TGTGCCAGCAGCAAAGGGACTAGCGACTACAATGAGCAGTTCTTC. Translating gives CASSKGTSDYNEQFF. The rearrangement joins TRBV21-1 to TRBJ2-1; TRBD2 reflects the table's D call only, with no check against the DNA. TRBV21-1 is recorded as a pseudogene. This CDR3 is 15 amino acids long.

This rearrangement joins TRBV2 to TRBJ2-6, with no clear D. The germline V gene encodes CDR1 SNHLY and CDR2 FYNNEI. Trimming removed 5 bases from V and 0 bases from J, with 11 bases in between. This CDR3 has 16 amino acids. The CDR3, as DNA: TGTGCCAGCAGTCAAACCGGGCGCTCTGGGGCCAACGTCCTGACTTTC. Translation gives CASSQTGRSGANVLTF.

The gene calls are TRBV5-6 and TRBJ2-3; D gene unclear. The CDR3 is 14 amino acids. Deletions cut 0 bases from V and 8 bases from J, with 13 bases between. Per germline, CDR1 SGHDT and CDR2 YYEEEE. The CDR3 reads CASSLANGYGTQYF. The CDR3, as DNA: TGTGCCAGCAGCTTGGCCAATGGCTATGGTACGCAGTATTTT.

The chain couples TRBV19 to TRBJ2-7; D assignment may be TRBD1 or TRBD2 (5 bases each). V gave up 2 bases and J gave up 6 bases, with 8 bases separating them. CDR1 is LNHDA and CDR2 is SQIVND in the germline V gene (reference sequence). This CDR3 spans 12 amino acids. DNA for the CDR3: TGTGCCAGTAGTATACCAGGGAGCGAGCAGTACTTC. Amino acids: CASSIPGSEQYF.